This T cell receptor beta chain came from a study of blood T cell repertoires in COVID-19. For the study at large: Acute and convalescent COVID-19 samples came from the United States, Italy and Spain. PBMCs, B-cell-depleted T cells, or T cells provided the cDNA or gDNA that made up the material.

The germline V gene encodes CDR1 LNHDA and CDR2 SQIVND (reference sequence). The CDR3 is 15 residues long. The junction had 4 bases not matched to a gene; V was cut back by 6 bases and J by 0 bases. TCRdb's copy holds only in-frame clones and misses some; the assay was immunoSEQ multiplex PCR. The data contain 380,000 or so clones, approximately 86% of them seen just once; the ten biggest clones take up approximately 2.1%. Recruitment covered about two dozen US areas and drew participants whose ages spanned roughly 18 to 100 years. The sequencing sample was made of PBMCs or T cells enriched from blood (not recorded which). The chain uses TRBV19 and TRBJ2-3, with TRBD1 matching over 9 bases. The sequence derives from a woman aged 40 to 55 with acute COVID-19. This CDR3 reads CASSRDRESTDTQYF. In DNA, the CDR3 is TGTGCCAGTAGCAGGGACAGGGAGAGCACAGATACGCAGTATTTT.